This TCR beta chain comes out of a study of blood T cell repertoires in COVID-19. As for the study in general: PBMCs, B-cell-depleted T cells, or T cells provided the cDNA or gDNA that made up the material.

V lost 0 bases to trimming and J lost 2 bases; unmatched junction nucleotides: 7. The CDR3 covers 16 residues. Germline loops: CDR1 SGDLS, CDR2 YYNGEE. In the original analysis: Using reference gene primer amplification, nucleated cell counts were estimated. Profiled with immunoSEQ multiplex PCR; TCRdb holds only in-frame clones, not every one. That table gives V, J and clone size, and the DNA gave D and trimming. Here the sample spans 200,000 to 300,000 clones, around four fifths being singletons. This TCR was recovered from a young man who had recovered from COVID-19. What was sequenced was peripheral blood. This sequence joins TRBV9 and TRBJ2-5; 7 bases fit TRBD1. CDR3 DNA sequence: TGTGCCAGCAGCGTAGGCTTTGGGGGACAGCAAGAGACCCAGTACTTC. Protein product: CASSVGFGGQQETQYF.